The source of this T cell receptor (beta chain) is a study of T cell repertoires in cytomegalovirus infection. The V end lost 0 bases, the J end lost 0 bases, and 6 bases lay between the germline ends. CDR3 size: 16 residues. Germline CDR1 is MGHRA and CDR2 is YSYEKL. Study findings and constraints: People with CMV and the relevant HLA were identified by cumulative public TCR beta family frequency.

In regard to this clonotype: The antigen is unknown.

In TCRdb, the reads were re-called with MiXCR into one record per CDR3 protein. The repertoire holds 110,000 or so distinct CDR3 sequences, with 25% to 35% as singletons. The sequences come from CD8+ T cells from cultured PBMCs, collected from culture after CMV antigen stimulation. The chain uses TRBV4-1 and TRBJ2-6; D is uncertain. The origin of this receptor is a human donor in good health (CMV status not recorded). Some clones in this sample may be carry-over from other donors' samples. In nucleotides, the CDR3 is TGCGCCAGCAGCCAAGAAAGAGGCTCTGGGGCCAACGTCCTGACTTTC. Protein product: CASSQERGSGANVLTF.